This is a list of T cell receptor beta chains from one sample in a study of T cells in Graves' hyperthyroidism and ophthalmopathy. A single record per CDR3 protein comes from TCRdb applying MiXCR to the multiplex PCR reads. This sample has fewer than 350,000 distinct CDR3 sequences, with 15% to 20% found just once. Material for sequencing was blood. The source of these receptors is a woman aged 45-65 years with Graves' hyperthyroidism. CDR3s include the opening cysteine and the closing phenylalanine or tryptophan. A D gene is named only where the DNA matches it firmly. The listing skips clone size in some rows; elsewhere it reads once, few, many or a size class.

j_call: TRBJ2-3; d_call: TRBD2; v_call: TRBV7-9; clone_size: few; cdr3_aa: CASRGSGEPDTQYF; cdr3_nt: TGTGCCAGCCGCGGAAGCGGGGAGCCAGATACGCAGTATTTT
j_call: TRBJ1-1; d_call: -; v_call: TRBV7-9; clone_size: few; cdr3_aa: CASSPALEGTEAFF; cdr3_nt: TGTGCCAGCAGCCCCGCCCTGGAGGGCACTGAAGCTTTCTTT
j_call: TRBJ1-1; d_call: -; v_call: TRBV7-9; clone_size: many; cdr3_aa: CASSFDRTNTEAFF; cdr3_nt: TGTGCCAGCAGCTTTGACAGGACGAACACTGAAGCTTTCTTT
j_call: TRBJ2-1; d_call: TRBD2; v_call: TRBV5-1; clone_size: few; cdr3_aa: CASSSGLADEQFF; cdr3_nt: TGCGCCAGCAGCTCGGGACTAGCCGATGAGCAGTTCTTC
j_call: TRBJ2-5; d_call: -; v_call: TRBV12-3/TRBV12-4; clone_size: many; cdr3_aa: CASSLSWQETQYF; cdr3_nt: TGTGCCAGCAGCCTTTCTTGGCAAGAGACCCAGTACTTC
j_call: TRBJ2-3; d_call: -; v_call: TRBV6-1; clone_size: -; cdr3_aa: CASSRIFSQYF; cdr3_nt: TGTGCCAGCAGTAGAATCTTTTCGCAGTATTTT
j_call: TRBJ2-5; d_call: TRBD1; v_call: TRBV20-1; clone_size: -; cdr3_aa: CSARETGDVETQYF; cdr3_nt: TGCAGTGCACGAGAGACAGGGGATGTAGAGACCCAGTACTTC
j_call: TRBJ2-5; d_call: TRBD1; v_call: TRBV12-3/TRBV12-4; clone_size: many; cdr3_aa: CASSSRDRQETQYF; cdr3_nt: TGTGCCAGCAGTTCCCGGGACAGACAAGAGACCCAGTACTTC
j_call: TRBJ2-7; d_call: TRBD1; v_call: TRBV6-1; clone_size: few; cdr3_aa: CASTPTGGGSYEQYF; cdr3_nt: TGTGCCAGCACCCCCACAGGGGGAGGCTCCTACGAGCAGTACTTC
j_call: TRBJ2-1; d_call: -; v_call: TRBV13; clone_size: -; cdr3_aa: CASSSLGIYNEQFF; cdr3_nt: TGTGCCAGCAGCTCGTTGGGAATTTACAATGAGCAGTTCTTC
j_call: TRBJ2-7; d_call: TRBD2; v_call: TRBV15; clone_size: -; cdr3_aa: CATSRDPPTSGRFFAVGLEQYF; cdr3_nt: TGTGCCACCAGCAGAGACCCTCCGACTAGCGGGAGGTTCTTCGCGGTCGGGCTAGAGCAGTACTTC
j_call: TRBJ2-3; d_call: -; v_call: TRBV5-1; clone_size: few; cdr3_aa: CASSLPSPTDTQYF; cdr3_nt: TGCGCCAGCAGCTTACCAAGCCCCACAGATACGCAGTATTTT
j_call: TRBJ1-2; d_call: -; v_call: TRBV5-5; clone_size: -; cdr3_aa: CASSGLIANYGYTF; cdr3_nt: TGTGCCAGCAGCGGTCTTATAGCTAACTATGGCTACACCTTC
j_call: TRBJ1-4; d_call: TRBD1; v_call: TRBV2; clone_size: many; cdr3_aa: CASTRDSGEKLFF; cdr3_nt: TGTGCCAGCACACGGGACAGTGGCGAAAAACTGTTTTTT
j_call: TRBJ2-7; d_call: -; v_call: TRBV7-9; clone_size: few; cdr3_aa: CASSPRPDNGEQYF; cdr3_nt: TGTGCCAGCAGCCCCAGACCCGACAATGGCGAGCAGTACTTC
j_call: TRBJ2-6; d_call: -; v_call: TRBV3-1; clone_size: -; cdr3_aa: CASRLWGAGSSGANVLTF; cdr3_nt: TGTGCCAGCAGGCTTTGGGGGGCAGGCTCCTCTGGGGCCAACGTCCTGACTTTC
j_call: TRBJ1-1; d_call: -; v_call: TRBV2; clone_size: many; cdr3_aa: CASSGAADDTEAFF; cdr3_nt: TGTGCCAGCAGTGGGGCGGCTGATGACACTGAAGCTTTCTTT
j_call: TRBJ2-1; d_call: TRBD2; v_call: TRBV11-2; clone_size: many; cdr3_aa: CASSPPWGAGLAGGPGEQFF; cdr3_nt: TGTGCCAGCAGCCCCCCCTGGGGTGCGGGACTAGCGGGAGGGCCGGGTGAGCAGTTCTTC
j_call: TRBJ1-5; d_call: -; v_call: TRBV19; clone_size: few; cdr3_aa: CASSIESGGPQHF; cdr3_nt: TGTGCCAGTAGTATAGAAAGCGGGGGGCCCCAGCATTTT
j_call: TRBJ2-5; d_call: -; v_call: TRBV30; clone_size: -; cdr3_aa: CAYRDKEAQYF; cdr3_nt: TGTGCCTACAGGGATAAAGAGGCCCAGTACTTC
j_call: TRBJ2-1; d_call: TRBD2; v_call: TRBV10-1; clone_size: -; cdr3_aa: CASSKSGGNEQFF; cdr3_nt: TGCGCCAGCAGCAAGAGCGGGGGCAATGAGCAGTTCTTC
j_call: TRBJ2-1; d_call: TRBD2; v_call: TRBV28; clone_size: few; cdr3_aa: CASNAPGLAVGEQFF; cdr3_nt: TGTGCCAGCAATGCCCCGGGACTAGCGGTAGGTGAGCAGTTCTTC
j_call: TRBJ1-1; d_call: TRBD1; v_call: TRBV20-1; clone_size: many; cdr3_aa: CSARYRGTNTEAFF; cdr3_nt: TGCAGTGCCCGCTACAGGGGAACGAACACTGAAGCTTTCTTT
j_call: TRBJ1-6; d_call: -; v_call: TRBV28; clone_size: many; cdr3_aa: CASTISAGRDSPLHF; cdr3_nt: TGTGCCAGCACCATATCGGCAGGGAGGGATTCACCCCTCCACTTT
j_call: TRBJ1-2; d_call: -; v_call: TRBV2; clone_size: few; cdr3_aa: CASSEIDSSNYGCTF; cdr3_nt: TGTGCCAGCAGTGAAATTGACAGCTCTAACTATGGCTGCACCTTC
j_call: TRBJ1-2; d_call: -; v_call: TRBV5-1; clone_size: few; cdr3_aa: CASSTGPSRYGYTF; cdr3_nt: TGCGCCAGCAGCACCGGACCCAGCCGCTATGGCTACACCTTC
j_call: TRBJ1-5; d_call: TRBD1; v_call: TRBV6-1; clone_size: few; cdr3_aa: CASSPRQGGEGQPQHF; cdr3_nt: TGTGCCAGCAGTCCCCGACAGGGAGGTGAAGGTCAGCCCCAGCATTTT
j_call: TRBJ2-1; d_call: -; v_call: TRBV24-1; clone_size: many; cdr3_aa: CATNGNSNEQFF; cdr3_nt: TGTGCCACCAACGGGAACAGCAATGAGCAGTTCTTC
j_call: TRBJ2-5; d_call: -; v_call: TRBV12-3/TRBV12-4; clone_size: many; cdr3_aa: CASSLEDWNQETQYF; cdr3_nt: TGTGCCAGCAGTTTAGAGGACTGGAACCAAGAGACCCAGTACTTC
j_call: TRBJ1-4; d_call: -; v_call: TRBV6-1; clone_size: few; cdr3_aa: CASHGTGRNEKLFF; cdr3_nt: TGTGCCAGCCATGGCACAGGGCGTAATGAAAAACTGTTTTTT
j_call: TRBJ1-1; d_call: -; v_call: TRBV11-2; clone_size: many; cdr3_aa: CASSSSRVLAFF; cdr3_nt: TGTGCCAGCAGCTCCAGTAGGGTTCTCGCTTTCTTT
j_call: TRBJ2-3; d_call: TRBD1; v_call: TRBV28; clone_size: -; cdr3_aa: CASSLLGDRGTDTQYF; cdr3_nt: TGTGCCAGCAGTTTATTAGGGGACAGGGGAACAGATACGCAGTATTTT
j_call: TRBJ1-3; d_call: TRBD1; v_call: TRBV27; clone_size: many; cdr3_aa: CASSLTGGSGNTIYF; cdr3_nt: TGTGCCAGCAGCCTGACAGGGGGCAGTGGAAACACCATATATTTT
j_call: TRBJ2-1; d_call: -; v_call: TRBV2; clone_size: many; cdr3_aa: CASGGRLGGSYNEQFF; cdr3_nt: TGTGCCAGCGGGGGAAGGCTGGGCGGGTCCTACAATGAGCAGTTCTTC
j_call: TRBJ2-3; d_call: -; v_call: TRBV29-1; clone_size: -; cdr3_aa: CSATQGIDTQYF; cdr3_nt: TGCAGCGCCACTCAGGGAATAGATACGCAGTATTTT
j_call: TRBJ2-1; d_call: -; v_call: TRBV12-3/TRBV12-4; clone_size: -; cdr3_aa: CARSPRQSGGPNEQFF; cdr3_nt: TGTGCCCGCAGTCCCCGGCAGAGCGGAGGTCCCAATGAGCAGTTCTTC
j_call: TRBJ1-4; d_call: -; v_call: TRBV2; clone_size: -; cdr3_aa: CASYPRPESNEKLFF; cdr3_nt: TGTGCCAGCTATCCCAGGCCGGAGTCTAATGAAAAACTGTTTTTT
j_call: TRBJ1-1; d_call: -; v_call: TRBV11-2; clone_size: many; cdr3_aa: CASSPRGGVVQTNTEAFF; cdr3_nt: TGTGCCAGCAGCCCACGCGGGGGGGTCGTGCAAACGAACACTGAAGCTTTCTTT
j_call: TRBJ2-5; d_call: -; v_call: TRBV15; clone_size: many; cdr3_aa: CATSGLLLQETQYF; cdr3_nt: TGTGCCACCAGCGGGCTGTTGTTACAAGAGACCCAGTACTTC
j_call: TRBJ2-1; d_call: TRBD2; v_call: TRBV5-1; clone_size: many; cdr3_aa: CASSLGGLAGQAWGYNEQFF; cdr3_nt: TGCGCCAGCAGCTTGGGGGGACTAGCGGGACAGGCCTGGGGCTACAATGAGCAGTTCTTC
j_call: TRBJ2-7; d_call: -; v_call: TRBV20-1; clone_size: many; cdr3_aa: CSARATGTLEEQYF; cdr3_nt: TGCAGTGCTAGGGCAACCGGGACACTCGAAGAGCAGTACTTC
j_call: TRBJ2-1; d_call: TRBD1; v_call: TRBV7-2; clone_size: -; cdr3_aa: CASSSSGTGVRQFF; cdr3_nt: TGTGCCAGCAGCTCCTCGGGGACAGGGGTAAGGCAGTTCTTC
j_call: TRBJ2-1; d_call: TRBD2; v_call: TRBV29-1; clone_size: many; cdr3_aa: CSVDRLAGPENEQFF; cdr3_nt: TGCAGCGTGGACCGACTAGCGGGGCCCGAAAATGAGCAGTTCTTC
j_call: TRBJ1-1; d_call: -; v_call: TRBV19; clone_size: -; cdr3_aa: CASSIERRGEAFF; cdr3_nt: TGTGCCAGTAGTATAGAACGGCGGGGTGAAGCTTTCTTT